The entry below gives a single TCR beta chain sequence along with its context. Data came from immunoSEQ multiplex PCR; TCRdb stores just in-frame clones and leaves some out. The sample lists 4,500 to 5,500 clones; around 45% were seen once. The data were obtained in a study of T cells in localized non-small cell lung cancer. CDR3 length: 13 residues. From germline, CDR1 is LNHDA and CDR2 SQIVND (reference sequence). Trimming stripped 4 bases from V and 4 bases from J, with 10 bases between. The chain recombines TRBV19 with TRBJ1-1; TRBD1 might be the D (5 bases). This material consisted of lung tumor tissue, taken before any cancer treatment. This receptor was taken from a man aged 40 to 70 with stage I lung adenocarcinoma. CDR3 bases: TGTGCCAGTAGTAAAGGGGATGGCACTGAAGCTTTCTTT. Translating it yields CASSKGDGTEAFF.